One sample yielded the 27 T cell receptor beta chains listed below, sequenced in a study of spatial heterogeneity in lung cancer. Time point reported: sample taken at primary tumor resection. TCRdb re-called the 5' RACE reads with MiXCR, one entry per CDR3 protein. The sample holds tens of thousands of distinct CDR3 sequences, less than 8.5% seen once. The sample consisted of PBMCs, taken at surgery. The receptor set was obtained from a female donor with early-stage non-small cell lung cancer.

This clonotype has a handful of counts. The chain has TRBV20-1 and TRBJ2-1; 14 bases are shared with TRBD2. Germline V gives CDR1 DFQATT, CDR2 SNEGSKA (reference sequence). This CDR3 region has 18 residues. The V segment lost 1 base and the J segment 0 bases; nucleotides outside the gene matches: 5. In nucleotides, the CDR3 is TGCAGTGCTAGAGTTCCCGGGACTAGCGGGAGCTCCTACAATGAGCAGTTCTTC. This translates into CSARVPGTSGSSYNEQFF.

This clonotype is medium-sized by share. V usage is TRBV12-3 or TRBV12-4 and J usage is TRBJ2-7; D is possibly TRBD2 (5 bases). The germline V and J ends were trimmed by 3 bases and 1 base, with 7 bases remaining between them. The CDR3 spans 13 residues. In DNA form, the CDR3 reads TGTGCCAGCAGTTTCGGGGTTTCCTACGAGCAGTACTTC. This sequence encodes CASSFGVSYEQYF.

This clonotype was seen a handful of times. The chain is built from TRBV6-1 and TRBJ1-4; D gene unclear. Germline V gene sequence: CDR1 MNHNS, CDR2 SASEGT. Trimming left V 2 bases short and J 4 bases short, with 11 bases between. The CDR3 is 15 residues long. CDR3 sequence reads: CASSETAGFNEKLFF. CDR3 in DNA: TGTGCCAGCAGTGAAACGGCCGGTTTTAATGAAAAACTGTTTTTT.

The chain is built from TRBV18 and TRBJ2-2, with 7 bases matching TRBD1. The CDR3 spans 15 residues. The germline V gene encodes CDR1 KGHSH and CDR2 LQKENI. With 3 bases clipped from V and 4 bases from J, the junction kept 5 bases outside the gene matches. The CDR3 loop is CASSPRQGPTGELFF. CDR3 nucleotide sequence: TGTGCCAGCTCACCTCGACAGGGTCCCACCGGGGAGCTGTTTTTT.

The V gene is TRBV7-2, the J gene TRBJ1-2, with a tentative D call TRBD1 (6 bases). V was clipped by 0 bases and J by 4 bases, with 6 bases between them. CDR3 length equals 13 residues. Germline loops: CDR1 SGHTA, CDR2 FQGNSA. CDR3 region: CASSLAGGYGYTF. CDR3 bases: TGTGCCAGCAGCTTAGCAGGGGGCTATGGCTACACCTTC. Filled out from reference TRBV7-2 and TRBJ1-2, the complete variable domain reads GAGVSQSPSNKVTEKGKDVELRCDPISGHTALYWYRQSLGQGLEFLIYFQGNSAPDKSGLPSDRFSAERTGGSVSTLTIQRTQQEDSAVYLCASSLAGGYGYTFGSGTRLTVV.

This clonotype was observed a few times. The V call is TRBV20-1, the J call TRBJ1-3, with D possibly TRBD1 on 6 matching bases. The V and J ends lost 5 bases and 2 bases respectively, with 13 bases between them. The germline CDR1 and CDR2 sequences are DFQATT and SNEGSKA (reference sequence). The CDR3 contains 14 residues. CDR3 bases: TGCAGTGCTTCCCAGGACAGTACTGGAAACACCATATATTTT. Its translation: CSASQDSTGNTIYF.

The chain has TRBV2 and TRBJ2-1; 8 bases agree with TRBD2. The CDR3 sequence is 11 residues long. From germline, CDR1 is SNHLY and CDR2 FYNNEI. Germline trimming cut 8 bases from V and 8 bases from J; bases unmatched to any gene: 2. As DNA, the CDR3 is TGTGCCAGCCTACTAGCGGATGAGCAGTTCTTC. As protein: CASLLADEQFF.

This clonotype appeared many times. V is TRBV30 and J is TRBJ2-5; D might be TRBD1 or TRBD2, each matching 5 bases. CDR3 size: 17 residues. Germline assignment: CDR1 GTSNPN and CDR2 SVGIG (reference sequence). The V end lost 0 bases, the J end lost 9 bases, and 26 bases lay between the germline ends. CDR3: CAWSVLGVRDQRGAQYF. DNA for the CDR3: TGTGCCTGGAGTGTGTTAGGCGTCCGGGACCAACGAGGGGCCCAGTACTTC.

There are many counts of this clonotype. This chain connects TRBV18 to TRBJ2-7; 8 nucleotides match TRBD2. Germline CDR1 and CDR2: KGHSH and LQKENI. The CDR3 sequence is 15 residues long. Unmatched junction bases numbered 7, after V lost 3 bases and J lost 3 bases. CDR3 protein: CASSPAGRGGYEQYF. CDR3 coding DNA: TGTGCCAGCTCACCGGCCGGGAGGGGGGGCTACGAGCAGTACTTC.

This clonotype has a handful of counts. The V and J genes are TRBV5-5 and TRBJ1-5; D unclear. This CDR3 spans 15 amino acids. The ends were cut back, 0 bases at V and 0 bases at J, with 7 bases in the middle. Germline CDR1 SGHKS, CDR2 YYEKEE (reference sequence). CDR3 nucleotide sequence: TGTGCCAGCAGCTTGGACGGTAATAGCAATCAGCCCCAGCATTTT. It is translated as CASSLDGNSNQPQHF.

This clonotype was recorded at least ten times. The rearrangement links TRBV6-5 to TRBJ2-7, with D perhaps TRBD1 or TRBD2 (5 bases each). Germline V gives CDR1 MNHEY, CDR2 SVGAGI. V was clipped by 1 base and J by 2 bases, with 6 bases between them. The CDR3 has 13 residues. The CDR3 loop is CASSYLGAYEQYF. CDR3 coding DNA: TGTGCCAGCAGTTACTTGGGGGCCTACGAGCAGTACTTC.

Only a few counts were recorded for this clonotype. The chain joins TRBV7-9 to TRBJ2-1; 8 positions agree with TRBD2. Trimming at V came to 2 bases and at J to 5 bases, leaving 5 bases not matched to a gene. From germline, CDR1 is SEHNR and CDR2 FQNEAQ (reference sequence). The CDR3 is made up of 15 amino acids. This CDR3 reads CASSLSLAGHNEQFF. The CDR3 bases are TGTGCCAGCAGCTTATCCCTAGCGGGCCACAATGAGCAGTTCTTC.

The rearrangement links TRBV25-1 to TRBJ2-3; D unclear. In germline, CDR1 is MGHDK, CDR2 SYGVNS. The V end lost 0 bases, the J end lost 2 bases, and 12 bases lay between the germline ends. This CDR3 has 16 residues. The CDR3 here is CASSEYEAGYTDTQYF. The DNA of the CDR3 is TGTGCCAGCAGTGAATATGAGGCAGGATACACAGATACGCAGTATTTT.

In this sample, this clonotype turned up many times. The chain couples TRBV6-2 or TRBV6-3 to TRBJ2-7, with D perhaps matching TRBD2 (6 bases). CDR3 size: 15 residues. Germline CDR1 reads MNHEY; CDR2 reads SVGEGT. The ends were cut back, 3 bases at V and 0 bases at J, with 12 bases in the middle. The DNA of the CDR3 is TGTGCCAGCAGTTATAGGGGACTCGTCTCCTACGAGCAGTACTTC. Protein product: CASSYRGLVSYEQYF.

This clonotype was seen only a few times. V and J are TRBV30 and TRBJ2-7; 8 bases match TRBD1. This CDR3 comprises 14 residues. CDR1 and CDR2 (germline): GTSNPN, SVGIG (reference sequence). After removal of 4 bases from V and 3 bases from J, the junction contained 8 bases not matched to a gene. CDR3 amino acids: CAWTLGQGYYEQYF. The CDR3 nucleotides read TGTGCCTGGACCTTAGGACAGGGTTACTACGAGCAGTACTTC.

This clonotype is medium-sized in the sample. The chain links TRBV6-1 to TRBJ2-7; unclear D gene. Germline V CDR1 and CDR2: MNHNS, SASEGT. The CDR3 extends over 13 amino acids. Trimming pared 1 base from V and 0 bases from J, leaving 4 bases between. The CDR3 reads CASSEGLSYEQYF. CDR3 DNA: TGTGCCAGCAGTGAAGGCCTCTCCTACGAGCAGTACTTC.

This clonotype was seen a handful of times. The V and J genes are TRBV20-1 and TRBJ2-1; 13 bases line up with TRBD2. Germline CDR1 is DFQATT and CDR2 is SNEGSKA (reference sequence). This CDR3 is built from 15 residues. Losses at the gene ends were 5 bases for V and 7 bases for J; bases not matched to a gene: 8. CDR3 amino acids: CSALRLAGGRNEQFF. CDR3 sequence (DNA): TGCAGTGCTTTGAGACTAGCGGGAGGCAGGAATGAGCAGTTCTTC.

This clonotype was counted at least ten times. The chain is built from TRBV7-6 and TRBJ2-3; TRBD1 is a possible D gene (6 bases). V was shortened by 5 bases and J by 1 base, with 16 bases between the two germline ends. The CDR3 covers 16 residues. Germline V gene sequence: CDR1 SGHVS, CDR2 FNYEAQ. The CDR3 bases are TGTGCCAGCAGCGCCAGGGGTTCGGGCGGCACAGATACGCAGTATTTT. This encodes CASSARGSGGTDTQYF. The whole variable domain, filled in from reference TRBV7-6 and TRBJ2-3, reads GAGVSQSPRYKVTKRGQDVALRCDPISGHVSLYWYRQALGQGPEFLTYFNYEAQQDKSGLPNDRFSAERPEGSISTLTIQRTEQRDSAMYRCASSARGSGGTDTQYFGPGTRLTVL.

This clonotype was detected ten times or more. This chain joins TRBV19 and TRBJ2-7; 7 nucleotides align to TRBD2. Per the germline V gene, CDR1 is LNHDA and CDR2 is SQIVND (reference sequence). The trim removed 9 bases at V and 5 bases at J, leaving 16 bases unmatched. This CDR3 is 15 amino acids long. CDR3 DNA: TGTGCCAGGGCTAGCGAGCGGGAAGGCGACGACGAGCAGTACTTC. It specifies CARASEREGDDEQYF.

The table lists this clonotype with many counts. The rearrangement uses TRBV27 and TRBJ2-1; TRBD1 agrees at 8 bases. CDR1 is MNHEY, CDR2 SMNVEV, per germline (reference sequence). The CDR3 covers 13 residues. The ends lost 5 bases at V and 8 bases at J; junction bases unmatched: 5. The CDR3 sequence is CASSTLTGDEQFF. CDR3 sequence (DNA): TGTGCCAGCAGTACCTTGACAGGGGATGAGCAGTTCTTC.

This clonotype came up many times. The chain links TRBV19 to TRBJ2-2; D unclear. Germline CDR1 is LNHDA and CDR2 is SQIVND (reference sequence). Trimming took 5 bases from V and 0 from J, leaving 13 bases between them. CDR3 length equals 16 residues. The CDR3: CASSGASAPNTGELFF. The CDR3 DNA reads TGTGCCAGTAGTGGTGCGTCGGCTCCGAACACCGGGGAGCTGTTTTTT.

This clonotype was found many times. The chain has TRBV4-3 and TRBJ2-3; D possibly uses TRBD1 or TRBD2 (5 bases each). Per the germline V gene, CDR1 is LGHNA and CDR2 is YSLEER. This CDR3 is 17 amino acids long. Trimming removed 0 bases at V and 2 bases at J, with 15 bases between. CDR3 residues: CASSQDGEGELTDTQYF. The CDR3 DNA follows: TGCGCCAGCAGCCAAGATGGAGAAGGGGAGCTCACAGATACGCAGTATTTT.

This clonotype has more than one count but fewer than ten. CDR3 in DNA: TGTGCCAGCTCACCATCGCGGGAGATCTACAATGAGCAGTTCTTC. It is translated as CASSPSREIYNEQFF. V and J are TRBV18 and TRBJ2-1; 7 bases line up with TRBD2. V was pared by 2 bases and J by 3 bases, with 4 bases of the junction left unmatched. This CDR3 has 15 amino acids. CDR1 is KGHSH and CDR2 is LQKENI in the germline V gene.

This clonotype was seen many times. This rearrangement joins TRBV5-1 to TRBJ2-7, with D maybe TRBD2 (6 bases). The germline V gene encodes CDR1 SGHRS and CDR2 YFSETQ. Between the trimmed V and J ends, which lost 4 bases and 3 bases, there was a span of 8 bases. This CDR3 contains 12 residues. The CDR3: CASSPGVYEQYF. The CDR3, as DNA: TGCGCCAGCAGCCCGGGAGTCTACGAGCAGTACTTC.

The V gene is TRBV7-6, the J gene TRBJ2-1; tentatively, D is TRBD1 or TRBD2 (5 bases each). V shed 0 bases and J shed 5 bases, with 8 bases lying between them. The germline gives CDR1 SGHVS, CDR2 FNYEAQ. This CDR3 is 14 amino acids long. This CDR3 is CASSLAGDHNEQFF. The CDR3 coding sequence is TGTGCCAGCAGCTTAGCGGGGGATCACAATGAGCAGTTCTTC.

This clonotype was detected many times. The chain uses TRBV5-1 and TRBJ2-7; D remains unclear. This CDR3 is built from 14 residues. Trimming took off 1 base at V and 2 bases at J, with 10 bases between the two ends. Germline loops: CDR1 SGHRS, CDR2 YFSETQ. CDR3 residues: CASSLNGPTYEQYF. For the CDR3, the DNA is TGCGCCAGCAGCTTGAACGGACCCACCTACGAGCAGTACTTC.

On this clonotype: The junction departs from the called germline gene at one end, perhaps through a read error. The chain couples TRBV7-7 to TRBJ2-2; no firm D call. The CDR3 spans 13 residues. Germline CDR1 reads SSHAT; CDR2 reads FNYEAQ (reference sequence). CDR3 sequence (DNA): TGTGCTAGCAGCTTAGATCTCTCCGGGGAGCTGTTTTTT. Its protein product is CASSLDLSGELFF.